This T cell receptor beta chain appears in the sequencing data of a study of radiotherapy plus CTLA-4 blockade in lung cancer. Study background: The study recorded objective responses in around a sixth of patients and disease control in approximately 29%.

Sequencing used immunoSEQ multiplex PCR; TCRdb keeps in-frame clones, though not all of them. The profile covers over 75,000 clones, with roughly 80% appearing a single time and just over 0.8% taken by the ten largest. A note on this clone: Its antigen is not known.

Chemo-refractory metastatic non-small-cell lung cancer patients received focal radiation with ipilimumab CTLA-4 blockade. The study, taken as a whole, reports: The study found tumor-derived TCR clones expanded in blood after radiotherapy plus ipilimumab. According to reports, early shifts in blood T cell clones, alongside interferon-beta, forecast response most accurately.

Germline CDR1 is MNHNS and CDR2 is SASEGT. V was trimmed by 5 bases and J by 2 bases, leaving 10 bases between them. This CDR3 spans 14 amino acids. V and J are TRBV6-1 and TRBJ1-3; D is unclear. The clonotype was recovered from a human donor with non-small cell lung cancer who had stable disease on radiotherapy plus ipilimumab. This specimen was peripheral blood, taken from a patient treated with radiotherapy plus ipilimumab. This CDR3 reads CASSSRGTGNTIYF. CDR3 coding DNA: TGTGCCAGCAGTTCGCGAGGTACTGGAAACACCATATATTTT.